This T cell receptor beta chain was found in a study of human T cells and chemical hapten exposure. Study-wide context: DPC at 0.01% went onto the upper back in patch tests, read at 6 days.

TCRdb reanalysed the RACE reads using MiXCR and keeps one entry per CDR3 protein. The table has over 30,000 distinct CDR3 sequences, about 7.6% seen once. Study-level findings and limits: TCRs at high frequency, those above 1 in 1000, did not change with DPC sensitization. Large CDR3 similarity clusters arose significantly more often from expanded TCRs than from controls.

About this clonotype itself: No antigen is known for it.

Indicated time point: pre-sensitization, week 0. Treatment of the sample: therapeutic diphenylcyclopropenone sensitization with weekly scalp DPC. The receptor was isolated from a woman aged 45-65 years with alopecia areata. Some clones in this sample may be carry-over from other donors' samples. The sample was whole blood, taken in connection with sensitization to the hapten diphenylcyclopropenone (DPC).

CDR3 region: CASSLSGSPTEAFF. For the CDR3, the DNA is TGTGCCAGCAGCTTAAGCGGAAGTCCCACTGAAGCTTTCTTT. The chain uses TRBV7-3 and TRBJ1-1; no definite D call. Germline V gene lookup returns CDR1 SGHTA and CDR2 FQGTGA. V was cut by 1 base and J by 4 bases, with 10 bases left in between. CDR3 size: 14 residues.